This TCR beta chain was identified during a study of PD-L1 blockade in urothelial cancer. The assay was immunoSEQ multiplex PCR, and TCRdb's table has in-frame clones only and misses some. Among more than 40,000 clones listed, around 82% were seen once. Trimming took off 0 bases at V and 0 bases at J, with 11 bases between the two ends. Germline assignment: CDR1 SNHLY and CDR2 FYNNEI. The CDR3 contains 16 residues. Time point of the sample: peripheral blood 6 weeks after treatment start. This chain uses TRBV2 with TRBJ1-2, with D unresolved. This clonotype originated in a man in his sixties with urothelial cancer. The sample here was PBMCs, taken around atezolizumab (anti-PD-L1) treatment. The CDR3 region is CASSEAYEGANYGYTF. CDR3 nucleotide sequence: TGTGCCAGCAGTGAAGCATATGAGGGAGCTAACTATGGCTACACCTTC.